This is a list of T cell receptor beta chains from one sample in a study of blood T cell repertoires in COVID-19. Profiling relied on immunoSEQ multiplex PCR, and the TCRdb table lists in-frame clones only, not all of them. The repertoire has about 100,000 clones, roughly 92% of them found once; the top ten carry 5.7%. Sequenced material: peripheral blood. Receptors were obtained from a man aged 70-80 years with acute or convalescent COVID-19. Both conserved end residues are part of each CDR3. The order of the fields is V gene, clone size, D gene, J gene, CDR3 protein, CDR3 DNA. The D gene is left open where the match is weak. Expanded clones get a size class; other rows say once, few or many, or leave the size out.

>TRBV6-4|NA|NA|TRBJ1-2
CASSENGGVNGYTF
TGTGCCAGCAGTGAAAATGGGGGCGTGAATGGCTACACCTTC
>TRBV4-1|NA|NA|TRBJ2-1
CASAPSRDLYNEQFF
TGCGCCAGCGCCCCATCCCGGGACTTATACAATGAGCAGTTCTTC
>TRBV18|NA|TRBD1|TRBJ1-4
CASSPPLPHRGEKLFF
TGTGCCAGCTCACCACCATTACCTCACAGGGGTGAAAAACTGTTTTTT
>TRBV4-2|NA|NA|TRBJ1-1
CASSQAVAGLDTEAFF
TGTGCCAGCAGCCAAGCTGTTGCAGGTCTGGACACTGAAGCTTTCTTT
>TRBV6-5|NA|TRBD2|TRBJ2-1
CASSPSGLAGNEQFF
TGTGCCAGCAGTCCCTCCGGACTAGCGGGCAATGAGCAGTTCTTC
>TRBV11-3|NA|NA|TRBJ1-5
CASSRGSNQPQHF
TGTGCCAGCAGCAGAGGGAGCAATCAGCCCCAGCATTTT
>TRBV18|NA|NA|TRBJ1-2
CASSPSFGLTGYTF
TGTGCCAGCTCACCGTCTTTTGGACTGACTGGCTACACCTTC
>TRBV19|NA|TRBD1|TRBJ1-1
CASSRRTGDPTAEAFF
TGTGCCAGTAGTAGACGGACAGGGGATCCAACAGCTGAAGCTTTCTTT
>TRBV18|NA|TRBD2|TRBJ2-3
CASSPVSPGGDTQYF
TGTGCCAGCTCACCGGTCTCTCCGGGAGGAGATACGCAGTATTTT
>TRBV5-5|once|NA|TRBJ1-2
CASSFDRSSSYGYTF
TGTGCCAGCAGCTTTGACAGATCCTCATCCTATGGCTACACCTTC
>TRBV19|once|NA|TRBJ1-5
CASSILTENQPQHF
TGTGCCAGTAGTATACTGACAGAGAATCAGCCCCAGCATTTT
>TRBV5-1|once|NA|TRBJ2-7
CASSGRTGSSYEQYF
TGCGCCAGCAGCGGCAGGACGGGGAGCTCCTACGAGCAGTACTTC
>TRBV18|NA|TRBD2|TRBJ2-1
CASYRLAQYNEQFF
TGTGCCAGCTATAGACTAGCGCAATACAATGAGCAGTTCTTC
>TRBV15|NA|NA|TRBJ2-1
CATSRDAGAGNEQFF
TGTGCCACCAGCAGAGATGCGGGGGCAGGCAATGAGCAGTTCTTC
>TRBV7-2|NA|TRBD1|TRBJ1-2
CASSLFLGGGQGGYTF
TGTGCCAGCAGCTTATTTTTGGGCGGAGGACAGGGCGGCTACACCTTC
>TRBV6-4|NA|TRBD1|TRBJ1-1
CASSPQGRRTEAFF
TGTGCCAGCAGCCCACAGGGGAGGCGCACTGAAGCTTTCTTT
>TRBV19|NA|NA|TRBJ2-1
CASGQFPPQQFF
TGTGCCAGTGGACAGTTTCCCCCTCAGCAGTTCTTC